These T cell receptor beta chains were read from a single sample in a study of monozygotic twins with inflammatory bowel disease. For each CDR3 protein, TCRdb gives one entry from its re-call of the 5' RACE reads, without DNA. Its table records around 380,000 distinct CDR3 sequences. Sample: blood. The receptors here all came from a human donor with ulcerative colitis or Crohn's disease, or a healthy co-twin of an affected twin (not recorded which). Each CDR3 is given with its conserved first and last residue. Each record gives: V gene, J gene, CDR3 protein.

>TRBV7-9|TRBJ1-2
CASSLPQGANGYTF
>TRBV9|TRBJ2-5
CASSVGASGGGETQYF
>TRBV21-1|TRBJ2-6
CASSKKIGGEPGADVLTF
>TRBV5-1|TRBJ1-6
CASSRREPGQGVFPLHF
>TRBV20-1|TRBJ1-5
CSARQTNQPQHF
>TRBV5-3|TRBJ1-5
CARSPDSGTAPRNQPQHF
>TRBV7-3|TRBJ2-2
CASSLSQRNTGELFF
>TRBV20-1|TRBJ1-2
CRAEPTGDFSGYTF
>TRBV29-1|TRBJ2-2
CSVEGGTPSNTGELFF
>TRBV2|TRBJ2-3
CASSTLGLAGVFRTDTQYF
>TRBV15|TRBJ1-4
CATSRTPQGKNEKLFF
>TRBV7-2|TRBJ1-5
CASSLVLGPQHF
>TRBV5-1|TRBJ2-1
CASSFRDRLDREGLSKNNEQFF
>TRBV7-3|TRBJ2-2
CASSLTASGRYTGELFF
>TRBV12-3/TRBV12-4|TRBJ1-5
CASSFSGQSNQPQHF
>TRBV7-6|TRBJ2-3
CASSPNRGGATDTQYF
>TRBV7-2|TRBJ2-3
CASSLAGGWPTDTQYF
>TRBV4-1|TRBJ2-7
CASSQDPSGGPIFHEQYF
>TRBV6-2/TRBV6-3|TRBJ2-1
CASSYVRGPNRSYNEQFF
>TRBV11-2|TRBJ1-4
CASSRKVDSVNEKLFF
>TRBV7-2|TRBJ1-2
CASSLEQRAGYTF
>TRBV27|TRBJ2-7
CASSFSGTGTYEQYF
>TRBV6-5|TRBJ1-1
CASSYSRRGNTEAFF
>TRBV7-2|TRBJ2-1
CASRRLAGGYNEQFF
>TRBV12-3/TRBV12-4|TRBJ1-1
CASVGGRSENTEAFF
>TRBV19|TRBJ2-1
CASRQPNNEQFF
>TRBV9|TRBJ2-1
CASSSRGWDEQFF
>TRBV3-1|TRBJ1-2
CASRESGQVTGGYTF
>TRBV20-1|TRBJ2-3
CSADPRTTSTDTQYF
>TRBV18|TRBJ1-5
CASSPIDVDQPQHF
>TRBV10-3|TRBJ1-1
CAISESGQGNTEAFF
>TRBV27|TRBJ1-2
CASSLDGRGSYGYTF
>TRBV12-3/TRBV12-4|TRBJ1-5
CASSLDGEGVYSNQPQHF
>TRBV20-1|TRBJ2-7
CSARDRGTGNYEQYF
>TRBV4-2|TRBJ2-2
CASSQLRGASGPANTGELFF
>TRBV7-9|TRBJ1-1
CASSKPLATEAFF
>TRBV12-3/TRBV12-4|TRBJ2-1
CASSSRQEEQFF
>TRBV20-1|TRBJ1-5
CSASPYRGREQPQHF
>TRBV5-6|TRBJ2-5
CASSLRSGGDRETQYF
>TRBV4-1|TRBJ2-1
CASSHQRGLEQFF
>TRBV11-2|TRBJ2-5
CASSLLPARETQYF
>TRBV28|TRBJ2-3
CASSLNLGVNTDTQYF
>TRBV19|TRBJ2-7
CAGSTMDRGLGEQYF
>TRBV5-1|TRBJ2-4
CASSLEPTGAKNIQYF
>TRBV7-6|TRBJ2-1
CASSAVAGRSYNEQFF
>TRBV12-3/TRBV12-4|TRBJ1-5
CASSLKGFGEPQHF